These 31 T cell receptor beta chains came from one sample sequenced in a study of T cell responses to AZD1222 COVID-19 vaccine. Assay used: immunoSEQ multiplex PCR; TCRdb lists only in-frame clones, some missing. The table includes tens of thousands of clones, 80% to 90% detected once. Sequenced material: peripheral blood, taken 28 days after the second AZD1222 dose. All receptors derive from an adult who received the AZD1222 COVID-19 vaccine.

This sequence joins TRBV4-3 and TRBJ1-5; weak D call: TRBD1 (5 bases). Germline CDR1 and CDR2: LGHNA and YSLEER. The CDR3 sequence is 17 residues long. Trimming stripped 0 bases from V and 6 bases from J, with 18 bases between. The chain's CDR3 is CASSQEIRTGRGQPQHF. CDR3 in DNA: TGCGCCAGCAGCCAAGAGATTAGAACAGGCAGAGGTCAGCCCCAGCATTTT.

The chain couples TRBV21-1 to TRBJ2-3; the table names TRBD2, a call not compared with the DNA. TRBV21-1 is deemed a pseudogene. The CDR3 length is 18 residues. CDR3 in DNA: TGTGCCAGCAGCAAAGGAGGACCTCGAGCGCCCGGGGTAGATACGCAGTATTTT. This sequence encodes CASSKGGPRAPGVDTQYF.

This clone was seen only once. The chain is built from TRBV5-1 and TRBJ2-3, with 9 bases fitting TRBD2. V shed 0 bases and J 0 bases; nucleotides not matched to a gene: 8. CDR3 size: 18 residues. Germline V gene data show CDR1 as SGHRS and CDR2 as YFSETQ. Here the CDR3 reads CASSLGLADLLSTDTQYF. The CDR3, as DNA: TGCGCCAGCAGCTTGGGACTAGCGGATCTGCTAAGCACAGATACGCAGTATTTT.

The chain couples TRBV28 to TRBJ2-7; the D is unclear. The CDR3 is made up of 15 amino acids. Per germline, CDR1 MDHEN and CDR2 SYDVKM. The V gene lost 2 bases and the J gene lost 2 bases, with 13 bases spanning the gap. This CDR3 is CASSLPNRPTYEQYF. The CDR3 DNA is TGTGCCAGCAGTTTACCAAACCGCCCGACCTACGAGCAGTACTTC. The whole variable domain, filled in from reference TRBV28 and TRBJ2-7, reads DVKVTQSSRYLVKRTGEKVFLECVQDMDHENMFWYRQDPGLGLRLIYFSYDVKMKEKGDIPEGYSVSREKKERFSLILESASTNQTSMYLCASSLPNRPTYEQYFGPGTRLTVT.

V and J are TRBV5-4 and TRBJ2-7; TRBD2 is a possible D gene (6 bases). CDR1 and CDR2 (germline): SGHNT, YYREEE (reference sequence). Trimming shortened V by 3 bases and J by 6 bases, and 19 bases separated the two germline ends. The CDR3 spans 15 residues. This chain's CDR3 is CASSSPGGVGGEQYF. DNA for the CDR3: TGTGCCAGCAGCTCCCCCGGGGGAGTAGGTGGCGAGCAGTACTTC. Full variable domain (outside the CDR3, taken from reference TRBV5-4 and TRBJ2-7): ETGVTQSPTHLIKTRGQQVTLRCSSQSGHNTVSWYQQALGQGPQFIFQYYREEENGRGNFPPRFSGLQFPNYSSELNVNALELDDSALYLCASSSPGGVGGEQYFGPGTRLTVT.

This clone was observed a single time. The rearrangement uses TRBV29-1 and TRBJ1-5; D unclear. V gave up 0 bases and J gave up 8 bases, with 8 bases separating them. The CDR3 has 12 residues. Germline loops: CDR1 SQVTM, CDR2 ANQGSEA. The CDR3 DNA reads as TGCAGCGTTGAAGATCCGACTGAGCCCCAGCATTTT. Protein sequence: CSVEDPTEPQHF.

This sequence joins TRBV19 and TRBJ2-7, with 9 bases that match TRBD1. Trimming removed 6 bases from V and 5 bases from J; junction bases left unmatched: 14. The CDR3 extends over 16 amino acids. CDR1 is LNHDA, CDR2 SQIVND, per germline (reference sequence). CDR3: CASSILPGQGDHEQYF. The CDR3 nucleotides read TGTGCCAGTAGCATCCTTCCGGGACAGGGCGACCACGAGCAGTACTTC.

The chain links TRBV12-3 or TRBV12-4 to TRBJ1-5; no firm D call. The V end lost 6 bases, the J end lost 3 bases, and 9 bases lay between the germline ends. The CDR3 runs 13 residues. As DNA, the CDR3 is TGTGCCAGCAGCCCGATCAACAATCAGCCCCAGCATTTT. It encodes CASSPINNQPQHF.

The chain's CDR3 is CASTGWKATEAFF. Here the CDR3 DNA reads TGCGCCAGCACCGGGTGGAAGGCCACTGAAGCTTTCTTT. V usage is TRBV5-1 and J usage is TRBJ1-1; D is ambiguous. This CDR3 is built from 13 residues. V gave up 6 bases and J gave up 4 bases, with 13 bases separating them. Germline CDR1 reads SGHRS; CDR2 reads YFSETQ.

The CDR3 DNA follows: TGCAGCGTCGGGGACAGGGGAATTCACGAGCAGTACTTC. Amino acids: CSVGDRGIHEQYF. This rearrangement joins TRBV29-1 to TRBJ2-7; TRBD1 matches 10 bases. Per germline, CDR1 SQVTM and CDR2 ANQGSEA. CDR3 length: 13 amino acids. V was clipped by 6 bases and J by 5 bases; unmatched bases: 7.

The chain recombines TRBV18 with TRBJ1-4, with D perhaps matching TRBD1 (5 bases). V was trimmed by 4 bases and J by 4 bases, leaving 10 bases between them. This CDR3 is 14 amino acids long. Per the germline V gene, CDR1 is KGHSH and CDR2 is LQKENI. The CDR3 sequence: CASSRGNGNEKLFF. The CDR3, as DNA: TGTGCCAGCTCACGGGGGAATGGTAATGAAAAACTGTTTTTT.

The J gene is TRBJ2-7, the V gene TRBV19; the match to TRBD2 covers 8 bases. The germline gives CDR1 LNHDA, CDR2 SQIVND (reference sequence). The ends lost 1 base at V and 2 bases at J; junction bases unmatched: 1. The CDR3 is 14 amino acids. The CDR3 here is CASSIALAAYEQYF. CDR3 nucleotide sequence: TGTGCCAGTAGTATAGCACTAGCGGCCTACGAGCAGTACTTC.

The V gene is TRBV5-4, the J gene TRBJ1-4; the match to TRBD1 covers 8 bases. This CDR3 has 14 amino acids. The junction had 3 bases not matched to a gene; V was cut back by 1 base and J by 7 bases. Germline CDR1 reads SGHNT; CDR2 reads YYREEE (reference sequence). The CDR3 sequence: CASSLQGASEKLFF. In nucleotides, the CDR3 is TGTGCCAGCAGCTTGCAGGGGGCGTCTGAAAAACTGTTTTTT.

CDR3 in amino acids: CASSFGLGELFF. As DNA, the CDR3 is TGTGCCAGCAGCTTTGGGCTCGGGGAGCTGTTTTTT. This sequence joins TRBV7-3 and TRBJ2-2; no reliable D call. CDR1 and CDR2 (germline): SGHTA, FQGTGA. The CDR3 has 12 residues. V lost 3 bases, J lost 7 bases, and 6 bases lay in between.

The V and J genes are TRBV6-1 and TRBJ2-7, with 12 positions matching TRBD2. CDR3 size: 18 residues. Germline lookup yields CDR1 MNHNS and CDR2 SASEGT. Losses at the gene ends were 4 bases for V and 4 bases for J; bases not matched to a gene: 14. CDR3 in amino acids: CASSVRLAGAPHRYEQYF. In DNA form, the CDR3 reads TGTGCCAGCAGTGTGCGACTAGCGGGAGCTCCCCACCGTTACGAGCAGTACTTC.

The chain links TRBV7-9 to TRBJ1-4; D gene uncertain. Germline CDR1 SEHNR, CDR2 FQNEAQ (reference sequence). CDR3 length: 13 residues. The V and J ends lost 1 base and 8 bases respectively, with 8 bases between them. CDR3 sequence (DNA): TGTGCCAGCAGCTTAGGGGTGTGGGAAAAACTGTTTTTT. Translating it yields CASSLGVWEKLFF.

This clone was counted a single time. The chain joins TRBV6-1 to TRBJ1-1; D is perhaps TRBD1 (5 bases). The CDR3 is 15 residues long. Germline V lookup: CDR1 MNHNS, CDR2 SASEGT. With 0 bases removed from V and 3 bases from J, the gap between germline ends came to 11 bases. CDR3 region: CASSEAPGPDTEAFF. The CDR3, as DNA: TGTGCCAGCAGTGAAGCACCGGGGCCGGACACTGAAGCTTTCTTT.

As DNA, the CDR3 is TGTGCCAGCAGCGCCCCGGGACAACCTTACGAGCAGTACTTC. Its protein is CASSAPGQPYEQYF. This chain connects TRBV5-6 to TRBJ2-7; maybe TRBD1 (6 bases). Germline CDR1 SGHDT, CDR2 YYEEEE. The CDR3 contains 14 residues. The V end lost 4 bases, the J end lost 4 bases, and 15 bases lay between the germline ends.

The sample holds one count of this clone. V gene TRBV11-1 combines with J gene TRBJ2-3, with 8 bases that match TRBD1. Germline V gene lookup returns CDR1 SGHAT and CDR2 FQDESV (reference sequence). CDR3 length: 17 amino acids. J lost 0 bases, V lost 0 bases, and 5 bases had no gene match. CDR3 DNA sequence: TGTGCCAGCAGCTTAGCGAAGACAGGGGTGAGCACAGATACGCAGTATTTT. Translating it yields CASSLAKTGVSTDTQYF.

The chain employs TRBV30 and TRBJ1-3; D remains unclear. The CDR3 has 15 residues. V shed 0 bases and J shed 0 bases, with 9 bases lying between them. Germline V gene lookup returns CDR1 GTSNPN and CDR2 SVGIG (reference sequence). The CDR3 region has the DNA TGTGCCTGGAGTGTCGGGCAGAGCTCTGGAAACACCATATATTTT. It translates to CAWSVGQSSGNTIYF.

The chain combines TRBV19 with TRBJ2-6, with D possibly being TRBD1 (6 bases). This CDR3 region has 14 residues. CDR1 and CDR2 (germline): LNHDA, SQIVND (reference sequence). Trimming shortened V by 6 bases and J by 3 bases, and 9 bases separated the two germline ends. The CDR3 here is CASRDRLGANVLTF. The DNA of the CDR3 is TGTGCCAGTAGAGACAGGCTTGGGGCCAACGTCCTGACTTTC.

This chain links TRBV19 with TRBJ1-5; D call uncertain. Germline V lookup: CDR1 LNHDA, CDR2 SQIVND (reference sequence). The CDR3 covers 13 residues. With 7 bases removed from V and 3 bases from J, the gap between germline ends came to 10 bases. The CDR3 region is CASTPKANQPQHF. The CDR3, as DNA: TGTGCCAGTACCCCAAAGGCCAATCAGCCCCAGCATTTT.

The rearrangement joins TRBV9 to TRBJ1-5; D is ambiguous. V lost 3 bases to trimming and J lost 0 bases, with 7 bases between them. There are 14 residues in the CDR3. CDR1 and CDR2 (germline): SGDLS, YYNGEE. The CDR3 loop reads CASSATYSNQPQHF. The CDR3 coding sequence is TGTGCCAGCAGCGCGACATATAGCAATCAGCCCCAGCATTTT.

The chain couples TRBV9 to TRBJ1-5; the D is unclear. V lost 4 bases, J lost 1 base, and 15 bases lay in between. The CDR3 has 16 amino acids. Per germline, CDR1 SGDLS and CDR2 YYNGEE. CDR3 DNA sequence: TGTGCCAGCAGCCCTAGGGCTGACTCCAGCAATCAGCCCCAGCATTTT. It codes for CASSPRADSSNQPQHF.

This chain joins TRBV28 and TRBJ2-7; D may be TRBD1 (5 bases). Germline-derived CDR1 and CDR2 are MDHEN and SYDVKM. With 1 base removed from V and 3 bases from J, the gap between germline ends came to 13 bases. The CDR3 loop spans 15 amino acids. The CDR3 DNA reads as TGTGCCAGCAGTTTATTCAGGGTGGGCCTCTACGAGCAGTACTTC. Translated: CASSLFRVGLYEQYF.

V usage is TRBV5-1 and J usage is TRBJ2-5; the match to TRBD1 covers 8 bases. The CDR3 sequence is 16 residues long. V shed 4 bases and J 1 base; nucleotides not matched to a gene: 9. Germline values: CDR1 SGHRS, CDR2 YFSETQ. CDR3 in DNA: TGCGCCAGCAGCCCCGGGACAGGAAAAAGCCAAGAGACCCAGTACTTC. Protein sequence: CASSPGTGKSQETQYF.

The V and J genes are TRBV5-6 and TRBJ1-5, with D unclear. The V end lost 0 bases, the J end lost 0 bases, and 4 bases lay between the germline ends. The CDR3 totals 14 residues. CDR1 and CDR2 (germline): SGHDT, YYEEEE. The CDR3: CASSLGISNQPQHF. CDR3 in DNA: TGTGCCAGCAGCTTGGGCATTAGCAATCAGCCCCAGCATTTT.

The chain is built from TRBV9 and TRBJ1-2, with unresolved D. CDR3 size: 12 residues. Trimming shortened V by 0 bases and J by 6 bases, and 6 bases separated the two germline ends. Germline CDR1 is SGDLS and CDR2 is YYNGEE. CDR3 region: CASSVVDHGYTF. The CDR3 bases are TGTGCCAGCAGCGTAGTGGACCATGGCTACACCTTC.

This clone was detected once. This chain uses TRBV19 with TRBJ1-5; the match to TRBD1 covers 7 bases. The germline gives CDR1 LNHDA, CDR2 SQIVND (reference sequence). The trim removed 1 base at V and 0 bases at J, leaving 3 bases unmatched. The CDR3 is 16 amino acids. The CDR3, as DNA: TGTGCCAGTAGTATAGGGACAGGTTATAGCAATCAGCCCCAGCATTTT. Translating it yields CASSIGTGYSNQPQHF.

The V and J genes are TRBV3-1 (or the pseudogene TRBV3-2) and TRBJ2-5; 7 nucleotides match TRBD1. CDR1 is LGHDT, CDR2 YNNKEL, per germline (reference sequence). V shed 5 bases and J 5 bases; nucleotides not matched to a gene: 2. CDR3 size: 12 residues. The CDR3 DNA reads TGTGCCAGCAGCGACAGGGCCGAGACCCAGTACTTC. It yields the protein CASSDRAETQYF.

This chain's CDR3 is CASEGTNEKLFF. As DNA, the CDR3 is TGTGCCAGCGAAGGAACTAATGAAAAACTGTTTTTT. The J gene is TRBJ1-4, the V gene TRBV6-5; D is uncertain. Germline CDR1 is MNHEY and CDR2 is SVGAGI. Trimming took 8 bases from V and 1 from J, leaving 5 bases between them. The CDR3 contains 12 residues.